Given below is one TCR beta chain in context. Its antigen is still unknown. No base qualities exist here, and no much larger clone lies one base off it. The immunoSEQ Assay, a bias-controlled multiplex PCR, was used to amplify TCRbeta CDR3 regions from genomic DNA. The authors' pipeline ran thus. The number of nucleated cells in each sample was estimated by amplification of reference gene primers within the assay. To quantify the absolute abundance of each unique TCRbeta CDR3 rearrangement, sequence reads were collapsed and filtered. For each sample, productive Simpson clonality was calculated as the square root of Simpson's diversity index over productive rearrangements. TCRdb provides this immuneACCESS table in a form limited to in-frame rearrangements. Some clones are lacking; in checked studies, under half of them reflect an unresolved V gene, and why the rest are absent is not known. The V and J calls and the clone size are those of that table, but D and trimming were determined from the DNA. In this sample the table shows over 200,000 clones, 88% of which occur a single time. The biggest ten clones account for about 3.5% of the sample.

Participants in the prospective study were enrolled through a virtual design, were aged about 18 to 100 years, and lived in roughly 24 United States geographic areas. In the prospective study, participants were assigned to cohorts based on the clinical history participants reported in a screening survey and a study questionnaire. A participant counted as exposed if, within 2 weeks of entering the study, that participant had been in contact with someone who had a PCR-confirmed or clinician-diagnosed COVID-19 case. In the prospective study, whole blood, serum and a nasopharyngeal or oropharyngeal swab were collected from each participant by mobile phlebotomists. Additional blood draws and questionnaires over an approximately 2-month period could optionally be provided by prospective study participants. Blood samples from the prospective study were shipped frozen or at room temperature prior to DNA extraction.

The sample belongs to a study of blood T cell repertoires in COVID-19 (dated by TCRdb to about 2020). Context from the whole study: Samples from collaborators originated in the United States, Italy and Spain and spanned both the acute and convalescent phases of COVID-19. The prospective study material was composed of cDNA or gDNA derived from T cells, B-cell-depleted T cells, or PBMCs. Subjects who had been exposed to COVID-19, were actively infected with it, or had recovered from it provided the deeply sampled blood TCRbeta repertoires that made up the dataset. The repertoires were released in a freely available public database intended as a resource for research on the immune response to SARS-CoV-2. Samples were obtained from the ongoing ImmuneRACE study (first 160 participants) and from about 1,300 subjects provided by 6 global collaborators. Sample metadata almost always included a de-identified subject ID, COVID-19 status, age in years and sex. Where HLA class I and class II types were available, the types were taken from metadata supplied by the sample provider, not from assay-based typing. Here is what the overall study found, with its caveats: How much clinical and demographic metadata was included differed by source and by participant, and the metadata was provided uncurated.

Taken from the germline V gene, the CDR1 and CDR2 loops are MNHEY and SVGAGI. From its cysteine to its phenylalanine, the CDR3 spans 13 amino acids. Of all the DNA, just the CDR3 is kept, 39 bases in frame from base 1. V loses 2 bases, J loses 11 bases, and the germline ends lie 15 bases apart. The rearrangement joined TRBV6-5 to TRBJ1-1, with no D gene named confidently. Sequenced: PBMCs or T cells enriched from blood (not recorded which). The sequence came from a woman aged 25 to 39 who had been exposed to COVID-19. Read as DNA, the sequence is TGTGCCAGCAGTTACGGTGTTGGCCCGGGGGCTTTCTTT. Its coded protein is CASSYGVGPGAFF.